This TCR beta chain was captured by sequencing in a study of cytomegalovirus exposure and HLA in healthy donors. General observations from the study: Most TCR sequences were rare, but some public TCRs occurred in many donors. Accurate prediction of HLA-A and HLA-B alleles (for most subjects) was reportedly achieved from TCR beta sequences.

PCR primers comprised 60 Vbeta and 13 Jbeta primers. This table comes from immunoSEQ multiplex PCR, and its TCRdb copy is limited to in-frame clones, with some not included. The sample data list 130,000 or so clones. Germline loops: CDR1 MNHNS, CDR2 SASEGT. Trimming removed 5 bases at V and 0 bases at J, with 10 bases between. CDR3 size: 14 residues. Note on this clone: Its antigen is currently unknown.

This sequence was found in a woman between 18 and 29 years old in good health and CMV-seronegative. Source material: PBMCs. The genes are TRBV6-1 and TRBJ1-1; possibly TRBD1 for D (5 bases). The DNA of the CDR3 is TGTGCCAGCAGTACAAACAGGCTGAACACTGAAGCTTTCTTT. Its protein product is CASSTNRLNTEAFF.